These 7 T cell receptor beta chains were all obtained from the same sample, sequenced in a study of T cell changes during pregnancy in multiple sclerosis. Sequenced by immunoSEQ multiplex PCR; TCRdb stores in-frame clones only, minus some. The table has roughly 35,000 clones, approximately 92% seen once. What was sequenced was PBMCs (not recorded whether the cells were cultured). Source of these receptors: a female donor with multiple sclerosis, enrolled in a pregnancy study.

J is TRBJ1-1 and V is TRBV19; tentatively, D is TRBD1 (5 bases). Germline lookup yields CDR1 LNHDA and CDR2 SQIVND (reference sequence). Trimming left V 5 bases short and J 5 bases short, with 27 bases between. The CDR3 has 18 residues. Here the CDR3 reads CASSPETRDRHIGTEAFF. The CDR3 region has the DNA TGTGCCAGTAGTCCAGAGACCCGGGACCGCCACATAGGTACTGAAGCTTTCTTT.

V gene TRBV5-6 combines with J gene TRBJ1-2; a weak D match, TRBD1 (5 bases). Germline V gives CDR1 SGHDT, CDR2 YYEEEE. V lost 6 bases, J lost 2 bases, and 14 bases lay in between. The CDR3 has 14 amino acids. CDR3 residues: CASNDGTYNYGYTF. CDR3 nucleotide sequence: TGTGCCAGCAACGACGGGACGTACAACTATGGCTACACCTTC.

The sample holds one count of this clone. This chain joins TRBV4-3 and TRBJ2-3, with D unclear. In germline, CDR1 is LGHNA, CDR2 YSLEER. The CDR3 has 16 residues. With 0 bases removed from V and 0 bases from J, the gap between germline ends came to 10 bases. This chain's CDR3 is CASSQDWRISTDTQYF. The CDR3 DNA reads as TGCGCCAGCAGCCAAGATTGGCGGATCAGCACAGATACGCAGTATTTT.

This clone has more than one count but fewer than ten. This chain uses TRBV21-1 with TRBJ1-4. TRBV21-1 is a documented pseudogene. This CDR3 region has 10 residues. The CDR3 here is CASSNEKLFF. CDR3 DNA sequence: TGTGCCAGCAGCAATGAAAAACTGTTTTTT.

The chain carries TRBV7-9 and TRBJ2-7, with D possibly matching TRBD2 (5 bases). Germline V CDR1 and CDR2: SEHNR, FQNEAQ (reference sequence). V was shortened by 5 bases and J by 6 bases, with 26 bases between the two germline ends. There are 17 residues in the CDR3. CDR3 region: CASSPSGTTLFRGEQYF. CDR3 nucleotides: TGTGCCAGCAGCCCGTCCGGCACTACCCTCTTCCGGGGCGAGCAGTACTTC.

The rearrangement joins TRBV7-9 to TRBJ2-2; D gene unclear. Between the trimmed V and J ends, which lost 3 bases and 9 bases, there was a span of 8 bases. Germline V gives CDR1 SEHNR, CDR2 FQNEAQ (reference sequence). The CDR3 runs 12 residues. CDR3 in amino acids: CASSFGPRELFF. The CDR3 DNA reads TGTGCCAGCAGCTTCGGCCCCCGGGAGCTGTTTTTT.

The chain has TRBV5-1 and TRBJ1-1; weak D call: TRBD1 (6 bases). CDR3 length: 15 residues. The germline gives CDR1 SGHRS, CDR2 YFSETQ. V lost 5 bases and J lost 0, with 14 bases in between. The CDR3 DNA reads TGCGCCAGCAGTTATCTCGGGACAATGAACACTGAAGCTTTCTTT. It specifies CASSYLGTMNTEAFF. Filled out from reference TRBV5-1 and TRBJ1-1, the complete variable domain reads KAGVTQTPRYLIKTRGQQVTLSCSPISGHRSVSWYQQTPGQGLQFLFEYFSETQRNKGNFPGRFSGRQFSNSRSEMNVSTLELGDSALYLCASSYLGTMNTEAFFGQGTRLTVV.